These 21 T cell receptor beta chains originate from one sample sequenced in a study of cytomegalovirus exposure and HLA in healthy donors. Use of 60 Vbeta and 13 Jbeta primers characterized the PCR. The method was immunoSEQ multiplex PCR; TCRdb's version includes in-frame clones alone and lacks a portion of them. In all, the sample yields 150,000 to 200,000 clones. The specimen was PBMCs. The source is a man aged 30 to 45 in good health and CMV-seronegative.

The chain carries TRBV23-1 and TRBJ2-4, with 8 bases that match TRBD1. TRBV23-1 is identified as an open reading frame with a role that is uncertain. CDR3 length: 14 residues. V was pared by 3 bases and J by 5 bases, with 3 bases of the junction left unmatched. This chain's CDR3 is CASSHPTGENIQYF. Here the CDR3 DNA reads TGCGCCAGCAGTCATCCGACAGGGGAAAACATTCAGTACTTC.

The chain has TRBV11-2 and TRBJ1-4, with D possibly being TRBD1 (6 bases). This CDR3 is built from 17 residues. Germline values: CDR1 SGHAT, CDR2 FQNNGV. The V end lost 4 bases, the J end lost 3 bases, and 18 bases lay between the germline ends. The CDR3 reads CASSSTQQGSSNEKLFF. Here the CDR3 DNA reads TGTGCCAGCAGCTCAACCCAACAGGGAAGTTCTAATGAAAAACTGTTTTTT.

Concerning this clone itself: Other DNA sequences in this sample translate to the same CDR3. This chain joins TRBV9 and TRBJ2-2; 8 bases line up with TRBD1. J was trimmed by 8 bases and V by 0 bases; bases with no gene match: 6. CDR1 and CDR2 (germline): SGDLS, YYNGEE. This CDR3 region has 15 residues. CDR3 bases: TGTGCCAGCAGCGTAGTGTCAGGGGGCACTGGGGAGCTGTTTTTT. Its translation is CASSVVSGGTGELFF.

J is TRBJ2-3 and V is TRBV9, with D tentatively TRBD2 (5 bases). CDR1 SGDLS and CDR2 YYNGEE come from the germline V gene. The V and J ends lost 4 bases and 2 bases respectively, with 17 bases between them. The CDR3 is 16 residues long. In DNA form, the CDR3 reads TGTGCCAGCAGCCCCCGATGGACTGAATACACAGATACGCAGTATTTT. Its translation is CASSPRWTEYTDTQYF.

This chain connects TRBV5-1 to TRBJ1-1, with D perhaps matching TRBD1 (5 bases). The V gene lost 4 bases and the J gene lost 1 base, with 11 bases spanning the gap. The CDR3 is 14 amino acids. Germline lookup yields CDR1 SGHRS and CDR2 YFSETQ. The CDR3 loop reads CASSRGWQNTEAFF. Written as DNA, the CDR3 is TGCGCCAGCAGCCGGGGGTGGCAGAACACTGAAGCTTTCTTT.

CDR3 sequence: CASAPGLDGNEQFF. CDR3 DNA sequence: TGTGCCAGCGCCCCGGGACTAGATGGCAATGAGCAGTTCTTC. The J gene is TRBJ2-1, the V gene TRBV6-1, with 8 bases aligning to TRBD2. V was pared by 8 bases and J by 6 bases, with 9 bases of the junction left unmatched. Germline CDR1 is MNHNS and CDR2 is SASEGT. This CDR3 region has 14 residues.

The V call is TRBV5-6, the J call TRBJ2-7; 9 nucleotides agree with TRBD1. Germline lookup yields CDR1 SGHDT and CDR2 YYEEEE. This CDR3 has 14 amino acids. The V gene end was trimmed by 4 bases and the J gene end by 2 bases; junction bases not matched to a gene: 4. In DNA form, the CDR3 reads TGTGCCAGCAGCCCGACAGGGGGTCCCTACGAGCAGTACTTC. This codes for CASSPTGGPYEQYF. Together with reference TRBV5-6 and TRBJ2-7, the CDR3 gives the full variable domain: DAGVTQSPTHLIKTRGQQVTLRCSPKSGHDTVSWYQQALGQGPQFIFQYYEEEERQRGNFPDRFSGHQFPNYSSELNVNALLLGDSALYLCASSPTGGPYEQYFGPGTRLTVT.

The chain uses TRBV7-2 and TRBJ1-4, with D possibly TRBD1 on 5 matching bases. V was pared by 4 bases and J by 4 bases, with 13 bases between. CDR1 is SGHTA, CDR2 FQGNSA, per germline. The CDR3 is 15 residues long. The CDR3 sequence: CASSSRGGGNEKLFF. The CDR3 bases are TGTGCCAGCAGCTCCCGTGGGGGGGGTAATGAAAAACTGTTTTTT. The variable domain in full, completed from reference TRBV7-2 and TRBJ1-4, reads GAGVSQSPSNKVTEKGKDVELRCDPISGHTALYWYRQSLGQGLEFLIYFQGNSAPDKSGLPSDRFSAERTGGSVSTLTIQRTQQEDSAVYLCASSSRGGGNEKLFFGSGTQLSVL.

The CDR3 DNA is TGTGCCAGAAGCACGCGTAGAGGGGACAGGGGATTAGGCACTGAAGCTTTCTTT. Its protein product is CARSTRRGDRGLGTEAFF. The gene calls are TRBV5-3 and TRBJ1-1; 10 positions agree with TRBD1. TRBV5-3 is classed as an ORF, of uncertain function. J gave up 4 bases and V 4 bases, and 16 bases lay outside the gene matches. CDR3 length: 18 residues.

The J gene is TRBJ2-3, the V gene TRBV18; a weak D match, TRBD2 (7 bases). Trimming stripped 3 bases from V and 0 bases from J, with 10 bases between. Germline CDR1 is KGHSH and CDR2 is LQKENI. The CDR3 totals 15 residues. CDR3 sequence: CASSPGGRSTDTQYF. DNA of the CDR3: TGTGCCAGCTCACCGGGGGGGCGCAGCACAGATACGCAGTATTTT.

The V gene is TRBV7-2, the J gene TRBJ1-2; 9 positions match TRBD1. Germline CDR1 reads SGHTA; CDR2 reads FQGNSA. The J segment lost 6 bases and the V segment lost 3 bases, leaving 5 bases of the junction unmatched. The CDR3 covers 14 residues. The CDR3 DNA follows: TGTGCCAGCAGCTTCCCGACAGGGGGAGATGGCTACACCTTC. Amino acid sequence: CASSFPTGGDGYTF.

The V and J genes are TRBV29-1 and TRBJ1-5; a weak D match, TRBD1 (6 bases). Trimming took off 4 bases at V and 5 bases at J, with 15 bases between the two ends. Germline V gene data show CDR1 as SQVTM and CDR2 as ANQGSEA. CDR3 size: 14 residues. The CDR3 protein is CSVAEGTGYQPQHF. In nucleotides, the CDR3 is TGCAGCGTTGCTGAGGGTACAGGGTATCAGCCCCAGCATTTT.

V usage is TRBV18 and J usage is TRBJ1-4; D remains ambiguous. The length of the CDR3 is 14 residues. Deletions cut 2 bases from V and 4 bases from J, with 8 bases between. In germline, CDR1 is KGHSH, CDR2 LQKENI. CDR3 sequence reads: CASSPVSINEKLFF. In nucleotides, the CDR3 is TGTGCCAGCTCACCAGTCAGTATTAATGAAAAACTGTTTTTT.

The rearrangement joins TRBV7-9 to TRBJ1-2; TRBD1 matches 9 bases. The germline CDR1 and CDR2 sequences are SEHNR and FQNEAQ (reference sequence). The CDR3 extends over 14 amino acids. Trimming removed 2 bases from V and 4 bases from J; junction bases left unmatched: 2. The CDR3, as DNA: TGTGCCAGCAGCTTAACACAGGGGGCCTATGGCTACACCTTC. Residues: CASSLTQGAYGYTF.

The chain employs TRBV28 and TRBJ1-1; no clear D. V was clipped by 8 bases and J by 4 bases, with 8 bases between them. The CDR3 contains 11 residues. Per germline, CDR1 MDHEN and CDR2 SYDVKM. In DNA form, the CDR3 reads TGTGCCAGCGGAGCGATCACTGAAGCTTTCTTT. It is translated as CASGAITEAFF.

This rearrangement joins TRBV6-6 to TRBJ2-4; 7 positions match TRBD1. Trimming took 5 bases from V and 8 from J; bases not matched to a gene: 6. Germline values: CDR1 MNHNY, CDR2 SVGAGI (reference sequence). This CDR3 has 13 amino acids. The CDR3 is CASSDRAGDIQYF. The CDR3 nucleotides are TGTGCCAGCAGTGACAGGGCAGGGGACATTCAGTACTTC.

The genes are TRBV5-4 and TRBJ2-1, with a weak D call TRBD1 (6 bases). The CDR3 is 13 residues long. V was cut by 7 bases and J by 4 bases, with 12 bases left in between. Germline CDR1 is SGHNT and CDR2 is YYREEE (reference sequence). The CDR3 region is CASGGQGYNEQFF. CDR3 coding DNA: TGTGCCAGCGGCGGGCAGGGGTACAATGAGCAGTTCTTC.

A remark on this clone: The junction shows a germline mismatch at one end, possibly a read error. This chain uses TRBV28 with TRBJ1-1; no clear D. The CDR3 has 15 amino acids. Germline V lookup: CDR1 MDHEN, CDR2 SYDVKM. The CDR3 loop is CAGSLPEQMNTEAFF. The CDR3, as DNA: TGTGCCGGCAGTTTACCAGAACAGATGAACACTGAAGCTTTCTTT.

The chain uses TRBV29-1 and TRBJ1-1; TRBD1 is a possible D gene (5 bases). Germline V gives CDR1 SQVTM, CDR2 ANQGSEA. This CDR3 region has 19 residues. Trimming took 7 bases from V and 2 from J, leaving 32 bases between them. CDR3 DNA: TGCAGCGCATCGACGGCGAGGACCACCGGGGGAGGAACAAACACTGAAGCTTTCTTT. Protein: CSASTARTTGGGTNTEAFF.

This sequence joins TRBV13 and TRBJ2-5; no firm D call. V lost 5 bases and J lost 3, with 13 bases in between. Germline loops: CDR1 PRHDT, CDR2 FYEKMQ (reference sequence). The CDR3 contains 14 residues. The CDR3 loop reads CASSTGSYKETQYF. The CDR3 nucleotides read TGTGCCAGCAGCACCGGGTCCTATAAAGAGACCCAGTACTTC.

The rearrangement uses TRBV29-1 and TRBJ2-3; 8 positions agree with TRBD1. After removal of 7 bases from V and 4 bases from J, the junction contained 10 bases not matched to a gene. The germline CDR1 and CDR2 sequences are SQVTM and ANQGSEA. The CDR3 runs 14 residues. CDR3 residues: CSANRGAVADTQYF. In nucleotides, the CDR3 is TGCAGCGCTAACAGGGGGGCCGTGGCAGATACGCAGTATTTT.